Here is one T cell receptor (beta chain) with its context. It was with 60 Vbeta and 13 Jbeta primers that the PCR ran. Sequencing used immunoSEQ multiplex PCR; TCRdb keeps in-frame clones, though not all of them. This table has over 200,000 clones, almost 80% appearing once. This sample is part of a study of cytomegalovirus exposure and HLA in healthy donors. This CDR3 region has 15 residues. The V gene end was trimmed by 6 bases and the J gene end by 0 bases; junction bases not matched to a gene: 4. The germline V gene has CDR1 MRHNA and CDR2 SNTAGT. The sequencing input was PBMCs. J is TRBJ2-3 and V is TRBV6-4; the match to TRBD2 covers 9 bases. The TCR was taken from a male donor in good health and CMV-seronegative. The CDR3 reads CASRSSGTSTDTQYF. Written as DNA, the CDR3 is TGTGCCAGCAGGTCTAGCGGGACGAGCACAGATACGCAGTATTTT.